The subject of this entry is one TCR beta chain. Its antigen is not identified. The source of the sample is a study of cytomegalovirus exposure and HLA in healthy donors. General study points: About 87% or about 30% of the time was how often most TCR beta V segments were productive, according to an earlier analysis. As a later analysis revealed, most CMV-associated TCR beta chains appeared HLA-restricted. As confirmed in vitro, a few CMV-associated chains were specific for CMV antigens.

The PCR made use of 60 Vbeta and 13 Jbeta primers. Per the authors' pipeline: Per a later analysis, the number of unique TCR beta chains was roughly 87 million, of which about 11 million were shared. Libraries were prepared by immunoSEQ multiplex PCR; TCRdb keeps only in-frame clonotypes and omits some of them. V, J and clone size derive from that table, while D and trimming were established from the DNA sequence. The sample carries around 140,000 clones, about 70% recorded once. This CDR3 comprises 16 residues. Germline CDR1 and CDR2: SEHNR and FQNEAQ (reference sequence). Trimming removed 5 bases from V and 0 bases from J; junction bases left unmatched: 7.

The chain has TRBV7-9 and TRBJ2-1; 7 nucleotides line up with TRBD1. Sequencing input: PBMCs. This TCR came from a woman aged 40-49 years in good health and CMV-seronegative. This CDR3 reads CASSPTGLGSYNEQFF. The DNA of the CDR3 is TGTGCCAGCAGCCCGACAGGGTTGGGCTCCTACAATGAGCAGTTCTTC.